The 26 T cell receptor beta chains below come from one sample, sequenced in a study of T cell changes during pregnancy in multiple sclerosis. The method was immunoSEQ multiplex PCR; TCRdb's version includes in-frame clones alone and lacks a portion of them. The sample has 60,000 or so clones; just under 90% are singletons. The specimen sequenced was peripheral blood from another person, used as feeder cells. These receptors were obtained from a human donor whose cells served as feeder cells for cultures in a pregnancy study.

This clone is a singleton in its sample. The chain recombines TRBV5-1 with TRBJ1-4; possible D gene TRBD1, 6 bases. The CDR3 consists of 14 residues. The ends were cut back, 2 bases at V and 4 bases at J, with 9 bases in the middle. Germline V gene lookup returns CDR1 SGHRS and CDR2 YFSETQ. CDR3 sequence (DNA): TGCGCCAGCAGCTTACAGGGACTTAATGAAAAACTGTTTTTT. Translation: CASSLQGLNEKLFF.

This clone was seen once. This rearrangement joins TRBV6-1 to TRBJ1-1, with a weak D call TRBD1 (5 bases). V lost 5 bases, J lost 4 bases, and 17 bases lay in between. The germline V gene has CDR1 MNHNS and CDR2 SASEGT. The CDR3 spans 15 residues. The CDR3 DNA reads TGTGCCAGCAGTCAAGTCGGGGGTAGAGGCACTGAAGCTTTCTTT. Its protein is CASSQVGGRGTEAFF.

This sequence joins TRBV10-2 and TRBJ2-3; possible D gene TRBD1, 5 bases. The V and J ends lost 2 bases and 3 bases respectively, with 12 bases between them. The CDR3 is made up of 15 amino acids. Looked up from germline, CDR1 is WSHSY and CDR2 is SAAADI. This CDR3 is CASSEVSGSTDTQYF. In DNA, the CDR3 is TGCGCCAGCAGTGAGGTGTCAGGGTCAACAGATACGCAGTATTTT.

The chain has TRBV27 and TRBJ1-1; D is uncertain. Trimming cost V 5 bases and J 0 bases, with 10 bases left between them. Germline V gives CDR1 MNHEY, CDR2 SMNVEV (reference sequence). The CDR3 length is 14 residues. CDR3 in amino acids: CASSPRTLNTEAFF. As DNA, the CDR3 is TGTGCCAGCAGTCCTCGGACCCTGAACACTGAAGCTTTCTTT.

The J gene is TRBJ2-3, the V gene TRBV5-1; 9 positions agree with TRBD1. V was pared by 2 bases and J by 4 bases, with 2 bases of the junction left unmatched. This CDR3 is 14 amino acids long. Germline V gene lookup returns CDR1 SGHRS and CDR2 YFSETQ. The DNA of the CDR3 is TGCGCCAGCAGCTTAACAGGGGGCCCAGATACGCAGTATTTT. Amino acids: CASSLTGGPDTQYF.

The J gene is TRBJ2-1, the V gene TRBV5-1; no firm D call. Trimming took 0 bases from V and 0 from J, leaving 7 bases between them. Germline V gene data show CDR1 as SGHRS and CDR2 as YFSETQ. The CDR3 is made up of 15 amino acids. The CDR3 DNA is TGCGCCAGCAGCTTGGAACCGAGCTCCTACAATGAGCAGTTCTTC. The encoded protein is CASSLEPSSYNEQFF.

This clone was seen a handful of times. The V and J genes are TRBV7-9 and TRBJ1-2; 7 positions match TRBD1. After removal of 5 bases from V and 8 bases from J, the junction contained 8 bases not matched to a gene. The CDR3 has 13 amino acids. Germline V gene sequence: CDR1 SEHNR, CDR2 FQNEAQ (reference sequence). CDR3 nucleotide sequence: TGTGCCAGCAGCCGAGAGACAGGGCCCGGCTACACCTTC. It codes for CASSRETGPGYTF.

CDR3: CASSPLVGTLNTEAFF. The CDR3 DNA follows: TGTGCCAGCAGCCCTCTCGTCGGAACCTTGAACACTGAAGCTTTCTTT. The gene calls are TRBV11-1 and TRBJ1-1; no definite D call. The V and J ends lost 5 bases and 0 bases respectively, with 16 bases between them. The CDR3 has 16 residues. Germline V gene sequence: CDR1 SGHAT, CDR2 FQDESV (reference sequence).

J is TRBJ1-2 and V is TRBV4-1, with D uncertain. The germline gives CDR1 MGHRA, CDR2 YSYEKL. The CDR3 has 15 amino acids. The V and J ends lost 1 base and 5 bases respectively, with 14 bases between them. CDR3 nucleotide sequence: TGCGCCAGCAGCCAAGTGGACCCGTGGGTTTATGGCTACACCTTC. Translated: CASSQVDPWVYGYTF.

The V gene is TRBV5-1, the J gene TRBJ2-1, with a possible D match to TRBD1 (6 bases). The CDR3 is 12 residues long. The V and J ends lost 4 bases and 9 bases respectively, with 11 bases between them. Looked up from germline, CDR1 is SGHRS and CDR2 is YFSETQ. Here the CDR3 reads CASSREGVEQFF. CDR3 DNA sequence: TGCGCCAGCAGCCGTGAGGGGGTTGAGCAGTTCTTC.

This chain uses TRBV11-2 with TRBJ2-1; D is unclear. Germline loops: CDR1 SGHAT, CDR2 FQNNGV. V was clipped by 9 bases and J by 2 bases, with 5 bases between them. CDR3 length: 11 residues. CDR3 coding DNA: TGTGCCAGTTTGGCCTACAATGAGCAGTTCTTC. The encoded protein is CASLAYNEQFF.

Of note for this clone: The germline gene is not matched at one end of the junction; a read error may be the cause. The J gene is TRBJ2-2, the V gene TRBV6-5, with D perhaps matching TRBD2 (6 bases). Germline CDR1 MNHEY, CDR2 SVGAGI. The length of the CDR3 is 14 residues. The CDR3 DNA sequence: TGTGCCAGCATTTACGGGGGTGGGAGAAGAGAGCTGTTTTTT. Protein sequence: CASIYGGGRRELFF.

The chain recombines TRBV5-6 with TRBJ2-7, with TRBD1 matching over 9 bases. Trimming cost V 2 bases and J 7 bases; bases outside gene matches: 7. This CDR3 has 14 residues. Germline CDR1 reads SGHDT; CDR2 reads YYEEEE. The CDR3 here is CASSFRDRVSEQYF. As DNA, the CDR3 is TGTGCCAGCAGCTTCCGGGACAGGGTGTCTGAGCAGTACTTC.

This clone appeared a few times. This chain uses TRBV19 with TRBJ1-5; D ambiguous. Between the trimmed V and J ends, which lost 3 bases and 3 bases, there was a span of 9 bases. CDR3 size: 14 residues. CDR1 is LNHDA and CDR2 is SQIVND in the germline V gene (reference sequence). In DNA form, the CDR3 reads TGTGCCAGTAGTATCCCCGGGGTCAATCAGCCCCAGCATTTT. Translating it yields CASSIPGVNQPQHF.

The CDR3 coding sequence is TGTGCCAGCAGCAAAGGGGGGATTGAGGGCTACACCTTC. This sequence encodes CASSKGGIEGYTF. The rearrangement uses TRBV11-2 and TRBJ1-2, with D possibly matching TRBD1 (6 bases). Germline V gene sequence: CDR1 SGHAT, CDR2 FQNNGV. V was clipped by 5 bases and J by 8 bases, with 15 bases between them. The CDR3 runs to 13 residues.

The chain links TRBV6-9 to TRBJ2-4, with D possibly TRBD2 on 6 matching bases. Trimming stripped 5 bases from V and 2 bases from J, with 16 bases between. Germline CDR1 reads MNHGY; CDR2 reads SVAAGI. The CDR3 totals 16 residues. DNA for the CDR3: TGTGCCAGCAGTCCTGAGGAGGGTGGGACCAAAAACATTCAGTACTTC. Protein: CASSPEEGGTKNIQYF.

The rearrangement uses TRBV11-2 and TRBJ2-1, with 8 bases that match TRBD2. Losses at the gene ends were 6 bases for V and 4 bases for J; bases not matched to a gene: 8. This CDR3 is 15 amino acids long. Germline assignment: CDR1 SGHAT and CDR2 FQNNGV. The CDR3, as DNA: TGTGCCAGCAGATACGGGGGGGCCCCGTACAATGAGCAGTTCTTC. It translates to CASRYGGAPYNEQFF.

The gene calls are TRBV5-6 and TRBJ1-1; no clear D gene. The CDR3 has 17 residues. V lost 0 bases and J lost 0, with 15 bases in between. Germline values: CDR1 SGHDT, CDR2 YYEEEE. The CDR3 nucleotides read TGTGCCAGCAGCTTGGGGGCGGCCCCTCCATTGAACACTGAAGCTTTCTTT. This translates into CASSLGAAPPLNTEAFF. The full variable domain, in which reference TRBV5-6 and TRBJ1-1 provide the parts outside the CDR3, is DAGVTQSPTHLIKTRGQQVTLRCSPKSGHDTVSWYQQALGQGPQFIFQYYEEEERQRGNFPDRFSGHQFPNYSSELNVNALLLGDSALYLCASSLGAAPPLNTEAFFGQGTRLTVV.

The rearrangement joins TRBV7-3 to TRBJ2-3; no clear D gene. CDR1 and CDR2 (germline): SGHTA, FQGTGA. CDR3 length: 14 amino acids. The germline V and J ends were trimmed by 0 bases and 2 bases, with 6 bases remaining between them. DNA for the CDR3: TGTGCCAGCAGCTTAACCTCCTACACAGATACGCAGTATTTT. It encodes CASSLTSYTDTQYF.

The V and J genes are TRBV2 and TRBJ2-1; D not certain. Germline values: CDR1 SNHLY, CDR2 FYNNEI. Deletions cut 4 bases from V and 7 bases from J, with 14 bases between. The CDR3 is made up of 14 amino acids. The CDR3 is CASSVSPASNEQFF. CDR3 sequence (DNA): TGTGCCAGCAGTGTTAGTCCAGCTAGTAATGAGCAGTTCTTC. The full variable domain, in which reference TRBV2 and TRBJ2-1 provide the parts outside the CDR3, is EPEVTQTPSHQVTQMGQEVILRCVPISNHLYFYWYRQILGQKVEFLVSFYNNEISEKSEIFDDQFSVERPDGSNFTLKIRSTKLEDSAMYFCASSVSPASNEQFFGPGTRLTVL.

The rearrangement links TRBV6-1 to TRBJ1-2, with 9 bases that match TRBD1. The CDR3 spans 18 residues. Germline V gene data show CDR1 as MNHNS and CDR2 as SASEGT. The V segment lost 2 bases and the J segment 4 bases; nucleotides outside the gene matches: 14. CDR3 nucleotide sequence: TGTGCCAGCAGTGAACATTTAAGGACAGGGGCCGTGAGCTATGGCTACACCTTC. It translates to CASSEHLRTGAVSYGYTF.

This chain uses TRBV19 with TRBJ2-1; 9 bases are a match to TRBD1. In germline, CDR1 is LNHDA, CDR2 SQIVND (reference sequence). This CDR3 comprises 15 residues. The ends lost 7 bases at V and 8 bases at J; junction bases unmatched: 12. CDR3 region: CASTEGRDRDHEQFF. CDR3 nucleotides: TGTGCCAGTACCGAGGGGAGGGACAGGGATCATGAGCAGTTCTTC.

This rearrangement joins TRBV14 to TRBJ2-1; 7 nucleotides line up with TRBD1. The V gene's germline CDR1 is SGHDN and CDR2 FVKESK. V dropped 3 bases and J dropped 0; count of bases not matched to a gene: 11. This CDR3 spans 18 amino acids. The CDR3 DNA sequence: TGTGCCAGCAGCCACGGGACAGAGCGTTCATCCTCCTACAATGAGCAGTTCTTC. Its protein product is CASSHGTERSSSYNEQFF. Complete variable domain (other parts from reference TRBV14 and TRBJ2-1): EAGVTQFPSHSVIEKGQTVTLRCDPISGHDNLYWYRRVMGKEIKFLLHFVKESKQDESGMPNNRFLAERTGGTYSTLKVQPAELEDSGVYFCASSHGTERSSSYNEQFFGPGTRLTVL.

The chain links TRBV19 to TRBJ1-2; 7 bases are shared with TRBD1. The V gene end was trimmed by 4 bases and the J gene end by 5 bases; junction bases not matched to a gene: 4. Germline values: CDR1 LNHDA, CDR2 SQIVND (reference sequence). The CDR3 is 13 amino acids. In nucleotides, the CDR3 is TGTGCCAGTAGTACTTTGACAGGGTATGGCTACACCTTC. Its protein product is CASSTLTGYGYTF.

The V call is TRBV15, the J call TRBJ2-2; no firm D call. Germline CDR1 LNHNV, CDR2 YYDKDF (reference sequence). The CDR3 covers 14 residues. Trimming took off 2 bases at V and 7 bases at J, with 11 bases between the two ends. The CDR3 DNA reads TGTGCCACCAGCAGAACGAAGGGTGGCGGGGAGCTGTTTTTT. Translating it yields CATSRTKGGGELFF.

This clone has a handful of counts. As DNA, the CDR3 is TGTGCCATCAGCTACACCGGGGAGCTGTTTTTT. Translated, it gives CAISYTGELFF. The gene calls are TRBV10-3 and TRBJ2-2; D not certain. CDR3 length: 11 amino acids. CDR1 and CDR2 from the germline V gene are ENHRY and SYGVKD. Trimming took 6 bases from V and 3 from J, leaving 2 bases between them.